A single T cell receptor (beta chain) is shown here with its context. The data originate from a study of blood T cell repertoires in COVID-19. Germline CDR1 and CDR2: MGHDK and SYGVNS. This CDR3 has 17 amino acids. Trimming cost V 7 bases and J 2 bases, with 22 bases left between them. Method: immunoSEQ multiplex PCR; TCRdb's copy keeps in-frame clones and lacks some. The table shows roughly 110,000 clones, with roughly 80% occurring only once. The TCR originated in a woman in her sixties with acute or convalescent COVID-19. V gene TRBV25-1 combines with J gene TRBJ2-3; D is possibly TRBD1 (6 bases). Source material: peripheral blood. CDR3 coding DNA: TGTGCCAGCATCGCCCATGTATCAGGGGACACCACAGATACGCAGTATTTT. It codes for CASIAHVSGDTTDTQYF.